A single sample gave rise to the 6 T cell receptor beta chains below, sequenced in a study of technical replicates of blood from a few donors. Libraries were prepared by immunoSEQ multiplex PCR; TCRdb keeps only in-frame clonotypes and omits some of them. Found here are approximately 81,000 clones, approximately 95% of them singletons; the top ten hold under 0.4%. The source material was T cells isolated from PBMCs. Every receptor here comes from a human donor in good health.

The V and J genes are TRBV5-1 and TRBJ2-2; TRBD1 matches 7 bases. The V segment lost 0 bases and the J segment 5 bases; nucleotides outside the gene matches: 4. This CDR3 comprises 15 residues. CDR1 and CDR2 (germline): SGHRS, YFSETQ. CDR3 bases: TGCGCCAGCAGCTTGGGGGACAGTTGGACCGGGGAGCTGTTTTTT. As protein: CASSLGDSWTGELFF.

V usage is TRBV2 and J usage is TRBJ1-1, with D unclear. V was shortened by 3 bases and J by 1 base, with 6 bases between the two germline ends. Germline V gene sequence: CDR1 SNHLY, CDR2 FYNNEI. The CDR3 spans 13 residues. For the CDR3, the DNA is TGTGCCAGCAGTGATGTCCAGAACACTGAAGCTTTCTTT. Its protein product is CASSDVQNTEAFF.

The V and J genes are TRBV25-1 and TRBJ2-5; possibly TRBD1 for D (5 bases). Germline V lookup: CDR1 MGHDK, CDR2 SYGVNS. This CDR3 is built from 13 residues. V lost 3 bases and J lost 1, with 6 bases in between. The CDR3 sequence: CASSEDIQETQYF. Written as DNA, the CDR3 is TGTGCCAGCAGTGAGGACATCCAAGAGACCCAGTACTTC.

V gene TRBV14 combines with J gene TRBJ2-2; TRBD2 matches at 10 bases. The V gene's germline CDR1 is SGHDN and CDR2 FVKESK. This CDR3 spans 16 amino acids. V lost 5 bases to trimming and J lost 4 bases; unmatched junction nucleotides: 7. The CDR3 is CASSALAGVSTGELFF. Written as DNA, the CDR3 is TGTGCCAGCAGCGCCCTAGCGGGAGTGTCCACCGGGGAGCTGTTTTTT. Full variable domain (remainder filled in from reference TRBV14 and TRBJ2-2): EAGVTQFPSHSVIEKGQTVTLRCDPISGHDNLYWYRRVMGKEIKFLLHFVKESKQDESGMPNNRFLAERTGGTYSTLKVQPAELEDSGVYFCASSALAGVSTGELFFGEGSRLTVL.

The chain couples TRBV19 to TRBJ2-5; 10 nucleotides align to TRBD2. The germline V gene encodes CDR1 LNHDA and CDR2 SQIVND (reference sequence). With V trimmed by 7 bases and J by 0 bases, 5 bases remained unmatched. The CDR3 totals 15 residues. The CDR3 protein is CASKVAGGYQETQYF. Here the CDR3 DNA reads TGTGCCAGTAAGGTAGCGGGAGGCTACCAAGAGACCCAGTACTTC.

This chain links TRBV11-1 with TRBJ2-7, with 7 bases aligning to TRBD2. CDR1 and CDR2 from the germline V gene are SGHAT and FQDESV (reference sequence). V trimming: 4 bases; J trimming: 4 bases; junction bases outside the gene matches: 7. The CDR3 runs to 14 residues. CDR3 sequence reads: CASSYGLAVYEQYF. The CDR3 nucleotides read TGTGCCAGCAGCTACGGGCTAGCGGTTTACGAGCAGTACTTC.